What follows are 13 T cell receptor beta chains derived from one specimen sequenced in a study of cytomegalovirus exposure and HLA in healthy donors. This PCR relied on a set of 60 Vbeta primers and 13 Jbeta primers. Assay used: immunoSEQ multiplex PCR; TCRdb lists only in-frame clones, some missing. This sample has about 110,000 clones, with 79% found just once. Sample: PBMCs. The receptors were gathered from a woman under 30 in good health and CMV-seropositive.

This chain links TRBV11-3 with TRBJ2-4; D might be TRBD2 (5 bases). The germline CDR1 and CDR2 sequences are SGHNT and YENEEA. The CDR3 totals 17 residues. Trimming pared 8 bases from V and 0 bases from J, leaving 20 bases between. This chain's CDR3 is CASAPREGNLAKNIQYF. CDR3 nucleotide sequence: TGTGCCAGCGCCCCCCGGGAAGGAAACCTAGCCAAAAACATTCAGTACTTC.

The rearrangement uses TRBV19 and TRBJ1-1, with D possibly TRBD1 on 5 matching bases. Germline values: CDR1 LNHDA, CDR2 SQIVND (reference sequence). V lost 7 bases, J lost 1 base, and 13 bases lay in between. This CDR3 has 14 residues. The CDR3 spells CASNPGKKNTEAFF. The CDR3 bases are TGTGCCAGTAATCCAGGGAAAAAGAACACTGAAGCTTTCTTT.

The V call is TRBV28, the J call TRBJ2-5; D is perhaps TRBD1 (6 bases). This CDR3 is built from 15 residues. CDR1 and CDR2 from the germline V gene are MDHEN and SYDVKM. V shed 4 bases and J shed 4 bases, with 16 bases lying between them. The CDR3 sequence: CASSSSPGDGETQYF. CDR3 bases: TGTGCCAGCAGTTCCTCCCCAGGGGATGGAGAGACCCAGTACTTC.

The chain employs TRBV28 and TRBJ1-5; tentative D call: TRBD1 (5 bases). The germline V gene has CDR1 MDHEN and CDR2 SYDVKM. Trimming stripped 2 bases from V and 1 base from J, with 6 bases between. The CDR3 has 14 amino acids. The CDR3 region has the DNA TGTGCCAGCAGTTTAGCAGGGAGCAATCAGCCCCAGCATTTT. Amino acids: CASSLAGSNQPQHF.

This clone was detected only a few times. The rearrangement links TRBV10-3 to TRBJ1-1; 8 nucleotides match TRBD1. Trimming cost V 2 bases and J 5 bases; bases outside gene matches: 7. This CDR3 is built from 15 residues. Germline CDR1 is ENHRY and CDR2 is SYGVKD. As DNA, the CDR3 is TGTGCCATCAGTGAGGGCAGGGGGCGAGGGACTGAAGCTTTCTTT. Its translation is CAISEGRGRGTEAFF.

This chain uses TRBV30 with TRBJ1-2; D is perhaps TRBD1 (5 bases). V was pared by 2 bases and J by 0 bases, with 13 bases between. Germline assignment: CDR1 GTSNPN and CDR2 SVGIG (reference sequence). The CDR3 sequence is 15 residues long. The CDR3 protein is CAWSMGLEANYGYTF. As DNA, the CDR3 is TGTGCCTGGAGTATGGGGCTCGAGGCTAACTATGGCTACACCTTC.

The rearrangement joins TRBV7-9 to TRBJ1-2, with a weak D call TRBD1 (6 bases). The V and J ends lost 6 bases and 1 base respectively, with 12 bases between them. The CDR3 is 14 residues long. Germline V CDR1 and CDR2: SEHNR, FQNEAQ (reference sequence). This CDR3 is CASSLQGDNYGYTF. The CDR3 nucleotides are TGTGCCAGCAGTCTACAGGGTGATAACTATGGCTACACCTTC. The whole variable domain, filled in from reference TRBV7-9 and TRBJ1-2, reads DTGVSQNPRHKITKRGQNVTFRCDPISEHNRLYWYRQTLGQGPEFLTYFQNEAQLEKSRLLSDRFSAERPKGSFSTLEIQRTEQGDSAMYLCASSLQGDNYGYTFGSGTRLTVV.

The chain carries TRBV30 and TRBJ1-4; D possibly corresponds to TRBD1 (5 bases). The CDR3 runs 17 residues. V was cut by 3 bases and J by 8 bases, with 25 bases left in between. Germline V gene lookup returns CDR1 GTSNPN and CDR2 SVGIG (reference sequence). This CDR3 reads CAWRGHGGLPSREKLFF. In nucleotides, the CDR3 is TGTGCCTGGAGAGGACACGGGGGTCTACCGAGTAGGGAAAAACTGTTTTTT.

The chain is built from TRBV5-6 and TRBJ1-1; TRBD1 is a possible D gene (5 bases). Looked up from germline, CDR1 is SGHDT and CDR2 is YYEEEE. The CDR3 contains 15 residues. The V gene lost 4 bases and the J gene lost 1 base, with 14 bases spanning the gap. The CDR3: CASSRGGSANTEAFF. DNA of the CDR3: TGTGCCAGCAGCCGCGGGGGTAGTGCGAACACTGAAGCTTTCTTT.

This CDR3 is CASSQAQSYGYTF. CDR3 nucleotide sequence: TGCGCCAGCAGCCAAGCCCAGTCCTATGGCTACACCTTC. The chain uses TRBV4-1 and TRBJ1-2; D gene unclear. Germline CDR1 is MGHRA and CDR2 is YSYEKL. Trimming took 1 base from V and 4 from J, leaving 7 bases between them. The CDR3 has 13 residues.

The rearrangement links TRBV13 to TRBJ1-4; D gene uncertain. Germline CDR1 is PRHDT and CDR2 is FYEKMQ (reference sequence). The V end lost 5 bases, the J end lost 7 bases, and 8 bases lay between the germline ends. This CDR3 has 12 amino acids. CDR3 DNA sequence: TGTGCCAGCAGCCAGGTCGGTGAAAAACTGTTTTTT. This gives the protein CASSQVGEKLFF.

The chain is built from TRBV10-3 and TRBJ2-5; 15 bases line up with TRBD2. The V segment lost 5 bases and the J segment 5 bases; nucleotides outside the gene matches: 15. This CDR3 contains 19 residues. Germline lookup yields CDR1 ENHRY and CDR2 SYGVKD. The CDR3 coding sequence is TGTGCCATCAGTAACTATTCCGGACTAGCGGGAGGGCCCTGGGAGACCCAGTACTTC. As protein: CAISNYSGLAGGPWETQYF.

This chain links TRBV7-9 with TRBJ1-1; the match to TRBD1 covers 7 bases. V shed 5 bases and J 8 bases; nucleotides not matched to a gene: 14. CDR1 is SEHNR and CDR2 is FQNEAQ in the germline V gene (reference sequence). The length of the CDR3 is 15 residues. The CDR3 DNA follows: TGTGCCAGCAGCCCCGAAGGGGGCCCCAGGAAAGAAGCTTTCTTT. It is translated as CASSPEGGPRKEAFF.